This T cell receptor (beta chain) came from a study of blood T cell repertoires in COVID-19. This clone was detected once. The data were produced by immunoSEQ multiplex PCR, yet TCRdb's version contains in-frame clones alone and is incomplete. The table records hundreds of thousands of clones, 75% to 95% of them present only once. Germline V gene sequence: CDR1 SGHDT, CDR2 YYEEEE. The CDR3 is 13 residues long. V was pared by 5 bases and J by 3 bases, with 12 bases between. This sequence joins TRBV5-6 and TRBJ2-7; possible D gene TRBD2, 6 bases. The TCR was taken from a woman under 30 who had recovered from COVID-19. Input material: PBMCs or T cells enriched from blood (not recorded which). Here the CDR3 reads CASSRPGVYEQYF. CDR3 sequence (DNA): TGTGCCAGCAGTCGGCCGGGGGTCTACGAGCAGTACTTC.